This T cell receptor (beta chain) appears in the sequencing data of a study of T cells expressing NK-cell markers (TCRdb year 2020). General notes on the study: Three sorted T-cell subsets (CD3+CD56+NKG2C+, CD3+CD56+NKG2C- and CD3+CD56-NKG2C+) from fewer than 10 donors had their TCR beta-chain repertoires profiled. Among the eight sequenced donors, seven were HCMV-seropositive and one was HCMV-seronegative. The eight sequenced donors were randomly selected healthy volunteers, three men and five women. Sequencing of the libraries produced 2 x 150 bp reads on Illumina HiSeq 2000/2500, MiSeq or NextSeq. Summary of the overall study and its limitations: It remained unclear whether the expanded NKG2C-expressing T cell clones were specific for HCMV antigens. For 5 or 6 donors, the dominant CD3+CD56+NKG2C+ clonotypes were among the top 10 CD8+ clonotypes and accounted for roughly 1.0-8% of CD8+ T cells. Those dominant clonotypes were again the most abundant among CD3+CD56-NKG2C+ cells in a handful of donors, at about 28.3-65%.

TCRdb records Illumina HiSeq 2000 as the sequencer. 5'RACE template switching, by which a universal primer site and unique molecular identifiers were added, was used to make TCR beta cDNA libraries. cDNA synthesis was primed from the TCR beta constant segment, followed by two successive PCR amplification steps. Processing in the source paper ran as follows. Reads were demultiplexed and grouped by UMI with MIGEC, and clonotypes were assembled and quantified with MiTCR. Only TCR cDNA sequences supported by at least two reads were kept to exclude erroneous sequences. The tcR package was used for downstream repertoire analysis, and clonotypes were matched across fractions by CDR3 nucleotide sequence plus V segment. VDJmatch was used to annotate antigen specificity against VDJdb, with one amino acid substitution in CDR3 permitted. Following TCRdb reprocessing, every CDR3 protein sequence forms one entry, and DNA is not provided. These V and J calls are TCRdb output, not the study's own analysis. In this sample's table one finds about 150,000 distinct CDR3 sequences. The top ten hold around a third of the sample.

HCMV serostatus was determined by detecting HCMV-specific IgG in serum with a commercial ELISA kit. Peripheral blood mononuclear cells were isolated from blood by Ficoll density gradient centrifugation. Looking up the germline V gene yields CDR1 LGHNT and CDR2 FRNRAP. The CDR3 runs 14 amino acids, cysteine and phenylalanine included. DNA for this receptor is not on file. As regards this clonotype: No antigen is known for it.

Input material: blood T cells: a sorted CD56 or NKG2C T cell subset, CD4+ or CD8+ T cells, or bulk PBMC T cells (not recorded which). The source of this sequence is a woman between 45 and 60 years old in good health. Donor details come from another sample of the same person, matched by shared clones. This chain is built from TRBV12-5 and TRBJ2-7; the D call of TRBD1 rests on TCRdb alone, since no DNA is present to check it. The CDR3 here reads CASGPGGFTYEQYF.